The clone carrying this T cell receptor beta chain has more than one count but fewer than ten. Antigen: not known. TCRdb re-called the RT-PCR reads through MiXCR, storing one row per CDR3 protein. This sample has around 850,000 distinct CDR3 sequences; about a fifth occur once, and the top ten carry 11%. Germline CDR1 reads SQVTM; CDR2 reads ANQGSEA. The CDR3 contains 11 residues. The germline V and J ends were trimmed by 5 bases and 6 bases, with 10 bases remaining between them. The sample is drawn from a study of response to subunit inactivated influenza vaccine. Overall study results and limits: Authors proposed each seasonal influenza vaccination draws in few new T cells.

The receptor comes from a man aged 50 to 59 who received an inactivated influenza vaccine. This specimen consisted of PBMCs from blood, obtained 5 days after vaccination. The rearrangement uses TRBV29-1 and TRBJ1-2; weak D call: TRBD1 (6 bases). CDR3 sequence (DNA): TGCAGCGTTATCGCAGGGGATGGCTACACCTTC. This gives the protein CSVIAGDGYTF.